This T cell receptor beta chain was documented in a study of T-cell reconstitution after alpha-beta-depleted transplantation in children. Germline V gives CDR1 SGHTA, CDR2 FQGTGA. Trimming stripped 3 bases from V and 7 bases from J, with 10 bases between. The CDR3 is 13 residues long. Preparation of the TCRbeta library was carried out with unique molecular identifiers. TCRdb redid the calling of the PCR reads with MiXCR, one entry per CDR3 protein. The table lists about 610,000 distinct CDR3 sequences, about 10% of them singletons, with about 4% in the top ten. The receptor's source is a human donor who donated a stem cell graft to a child with acute myeloid leukemia. This sample comprised PBMCs from the stem cell graft donor, obtained from the stem cell graft. The chain is built from TRBV7-3 and TRBJ2-1; D is unclear. CDR3 bases: TGTGCCAGCAGCTTTTTGAGTGGGAATGAGCAGTTCTTC. This encodes CASSFLSGNEQFF.